One and the same sample provided the 16 T cell receptor beta chains below, sequenced in a study of cytomegalovirus exposure and HLA in healthy donors. Researchers ran the PCR with 60 Vbeta and 13 Jbeta primers. Sequenced by immunoSEQ multiplex PCR; TCRdb stores in-frame clones only, minus some. Of over 200,000 clones in the sample, about 80% were seen once. Sequenced sample: PBMCs. Source of these receptors: a woman aged 40-49 years in good health and CMV-seronegative.

The chain employs TRBV19 and TRBJ1-6, with 7 bases matching TRBD1. The CDR3 length is 16 residues. Germline CDR1 reads LNHDA; CDR2 reads SQIVND (reference sequence). V shed 6 bases, J shed 5 bases, and the junction held 10 bases outside the gene matches. DNA for the CDR3: TGTGCCAGTAGGCCTACTAGGACAGGTCATAATTCACCCCTCCACTTT. It encodes CASRPTRTGHNSPLHF.

With regard to this clone: One end of the junction fails to match germline, which may point to a read error. The chain combines TRBV6-5 with TRBJ2-7, with TRBD2 as a possible D gene (6 bases). This CDR3 is built from 14 residues. Germline V CDR1 and CDR2: MNHEY, SVGAGI. CDR3 loop: CASSYSRGPGEQHF. In DNA, the CDR3 is TGTGCCAGCAGTTACTCGAGAGGACCGGGAGAGCAGCACTTC.

V usage is TRBV7-8 and J usage is TRBJ2-2, with 8 nucleotides matching TRBD1. Trimming at V came to 4 bases and at J to 4 bases, leaving 5 bases not matched to a gene. Germline lookup yields CDR1 SGHVS and CDR2 FQNEAQ. The length of the CDR3 is 15 residues. CDR3 in DNA: TGTGCCAGCAGCTGGACGGACAGGGCCACCGGGGAGCTGTTTTTT. Encoded protein: CASSWTDRATGELFF.

The rearrangement links TRBV19 to TRBJ2-7; TRBD2 might be the D (5 bases). Per the germline V gene, CDR1 is LNHDA and CDR2 is SQIVND (reference sequence). There are 13 residues in the CDR3. Trimming left V 3 bases short and J 5 bases short, with 11 bases between. CDR3 loop: CASSMARSDEQYF. CDR3 in DNA: TGTGCCAGTAGTATGGCCCGTAGCGACGAGCAGTACTTC.

In the case of this clone: A read error may produce the germline difference seen at one junction end. This rearrangement joins TRBV13 to TRBJ1-2, with 8 bases aligning to TRBD1. Germline V gene sequence: CDR1 PRHDT, CDR2 FYEKMQ (reference sequence). The CDR3 loop spans 14 amino acids. CDR3 bases: TGTGCCAGCACCCTTCGCCCAGGGGGCTATGGCTACCCCTTC. It encodes CASTLRPGGYGYPF.

The V and J genes are TRBV6-5 and TRBJ2-2; D gene ambiguous. Trimming took 11 bases from V and 1 from J, leaving 5 bases between them. The germline V gene encodes CDR1 MNHEY and CDR2 SVGAGI. The CDR3 extends over 11 amino acids. DNA of the CDR3: TGTGCCGTATGGAACACCGGGGAGCTGTTTTTT. Translating gives CAVWNTGELFF.

The genes are TRBV19 and TRBJ1-6; D may be TRBD1 (5 bases). Deletions cut 6 bases from V and 7 bases from J, with 10 bases between. This CDR3 comprises 13 residues. Per germline, CDR1 LNHDA and CDR2 SQIVND (reference sequence). The chain's CDR3 is CASRQEGNSPLHF. Written as DNA, the CDR3 is TGTGCCAGTAGGCAGGAGGGGAATTCACCCCTCCACTTT.

V gene TRBV9 combines with J gene TRBJ1-2; 9 nucleotides line up with TRBD1. The CDR3 has 14 amino acids. Losses at the gene ends were 0 bases for V and 8 bases for J; bases not matched to a gene: 5. CDR1 and CDR2 (germline): SGDLS, YYNGEE. The CDR3 DNA reads as TGTGCCAGCAGCGTAGGGGACAGGGAGAGCGGCTACACCTTC. This encodes CASSVGDRESGYTF.

V usage is TRBV29-1 and J usage is TRBJ1-1; 7 positions agree with TRBD1. V gave up 7 bases and J gave up 1 base; unmatched junction bases: 6. The CDR3 runs 13 residues. Germline lookup yields CDR1 SQVTM and CDR2 ANQGSEA. DNA for the CDR3: TGCAGCGCAGGGGGTCCGGAGAACACTGAAGCTTTCTTT. Encoded protein: CSAGGPENTEAFF.

The CDR3 loop is CASSYNPGQNYGYTF. The CDR3 region has the DNA TGTGCCAGCAGTTACAACCCCGGACAGAACTATGGCTACACCTTC. J is TRBJ1-2 and V is TRBV6-5, with D possibly matching TRBD1 (6 bases). The CDR3 has 15 amino acids. In germline, CDR1 is MNHEY, CDR2 SVGAGI. Trimming removed 2 bases from V and 2 bases from J, with 12 bases in between.

This clone was detected only once. J is TRBJ1-1 and V is TRBV6-6, with TRBD1 as a possible D gene (5 bases). Trimming took 0 bases from V and 4 from J, leaving 12 bases between them. The germline V gene encodes CDR1 MNHNY and CDR2 SVGAGI (reference sequence). This CDR3 has 15 amino acids. The CDR3 region is CASSYSPDRSTEAFF. CDR3 sequence (DNA): TGTGCCAGCAGTTACTCGCCCGACAGATCCACTGAAGCTTTCTTT.

The J gene is TRBJ2-1, the V gene TRBV2; 11 positions agree with TRBD1. Germline lookup yields CDR1 SNHLY and CDR2 FYNNEI. The CDR3 contains 15 residues. Losses at the gene ends were 2 bases for V and 8 bases for J; bases not matched to a gene: 5. CDR3 nucleotides: TGTGCCAGCAGTGAATGGCGGGACAGGGGGGATGAGCAGTTCTTC. It translates to CASSEWRDRGDEQFF.

This chain's CDR3 is CASSLGDFRNTEAFF. The CDR3, as DNA: TGTGCCAGCAGCTTAGGGGACTTTCGGAACACTGAAGCTTTCTTT. This chain links TRBV7-9 with TRBJ1-1, with D maybe TRBD1 (5 bases). This CDR3 comprises 15 residues. Germline CDR1 reads SEHNR; CDR2 reads FQNEAQ (reference sequence). V was pared by 1 base and J by 1 base, with 10 bases between.

The chain joins TRBV5-1 to TRBJ2-7; tentatively, D is TRBD1 (6 bases). The germline V and J ends were trimmed by 0 bases and 5 bases, with 15 bases remaining between them. This CDR3 spans 15 amino acids. Germline CDR1 SGHRS, CDR2 YFSETQ. The CDR3 here is CASSLGVGQLNEQYF. CDR3 in DNA: TGCGCCAGCAGCTTGGGGGTCGGACAGCTTAACGAGCAGTACTTC.

The chain combines TRBV5-1 with TRBJ2-7, with D tentatively TRBD2 (6 bases). Trimming took 0 bases from V and 0 from J, leaving 13 bases between them. This CDR3 comprises 16 residues. CDR1 is SGHRS, CDR2 YFSETQ, per germline. In nucleotides, the CDR3 is TGCGCCAGCAGCTTGGCCCCTGGGGGGAACTCCTACGAGCAGTACTTC. Translation: CASSLAPGGNSYEQYF.

The gene calls are TRBV2 and TRBJ2-7; TRBD1 matches 8 bases. Germline CDR1 and CDR2: SNHLY and FYNNEI. Trimming cost V 6 bases and J 10 bases; bases outside gene matches: 11. The CDR3 length is 13 residues. CDR3 sequence (DNA): TGTGCCAGCAGCACCGGACAGGGAGCCGGTCAGTACTTC. It yields the protein CASSTGQGAGQYF.